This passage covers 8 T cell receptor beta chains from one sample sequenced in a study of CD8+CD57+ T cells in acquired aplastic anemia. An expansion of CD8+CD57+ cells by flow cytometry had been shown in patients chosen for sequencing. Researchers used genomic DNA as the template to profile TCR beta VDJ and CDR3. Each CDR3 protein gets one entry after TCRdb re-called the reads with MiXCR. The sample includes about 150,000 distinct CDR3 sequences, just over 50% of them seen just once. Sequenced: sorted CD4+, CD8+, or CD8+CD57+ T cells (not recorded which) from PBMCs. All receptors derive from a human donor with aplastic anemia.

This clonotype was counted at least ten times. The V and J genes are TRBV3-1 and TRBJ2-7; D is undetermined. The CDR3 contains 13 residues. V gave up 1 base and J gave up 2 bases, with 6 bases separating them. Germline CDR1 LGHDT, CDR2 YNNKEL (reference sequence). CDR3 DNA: TGTGCCAGCAGCCAAGGCGAAGCCTACGAGCAGTACTTC. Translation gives CASSQGEAYEQYF.

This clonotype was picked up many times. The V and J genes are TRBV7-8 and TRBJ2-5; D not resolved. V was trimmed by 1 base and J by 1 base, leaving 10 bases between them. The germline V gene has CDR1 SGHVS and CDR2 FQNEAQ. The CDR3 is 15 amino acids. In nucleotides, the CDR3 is TGTGCCAGCAGCTTAGATTCCTGGGGCCAAGAGACCCAGTACTTC. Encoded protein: CASSLDSWGQETQYF.

As DNA, the CDR3 is TGTGCCAGCAGTCCCTTGGTGACCTTTCCTATGTACGAGCAGTACTTC. Translation: CASSPLVTFPMYEQYF. The chain uses TRBV6-2 or TRBV6-3 and TRBJ2-7; D unclear. This CDR3 comprises 16 residues. Germline lookup yields CDR1 MNHEY and CDR2 SVGEGT. V was pared by 5 bases and J by 4 bases, with 21 bases between.

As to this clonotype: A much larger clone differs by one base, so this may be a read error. In nucleotides, the CDR3 is TGTGCCAGCAGCTTGGAAGGGGGTAACTATGGCTACACCTTC. It yields the protein CASSLEGGNYGYTF. The V and J genes are TRBV5-4 and TRBJ1-2; D may be TRBD1 (6 bases). CDR3 length equals 14 residues. V lost 0 bases and J 1 base, leaving 7 bases between the germline ends. Per the germline V gene, CDR1 is SGHNT and CDR2 is YYREEE (reference sequence). Variable domain in full (rest from reference TRBV5-4 and TRBJ1-2): ETGVTQSPTHLIKTRGQQVTLRCSSQSGHNTVSWYQQALGQGPQFIFQYYREEENGRGNFPPRFSGLQFPNYSSELNVNALELDDSALYLCASSLEGGNYGYTFGSGTRLTVV.

The CDR3 sequence: CASHGRGGSPLHF. CDR3 DNA: TGTGCCAGCCATGGCAGGGGTGGTTCACCCCTCCACTTT. The chain is built from TRBV2 and TRBJ1-6; tentative D call: TRBD1 (6 bases). V gave up 8 bases and J gave up 9 bases, with 14 bases separating them. The germline V gene encodes CDR1 SNHLY and CDR2 FYNNEI. The CDR3 runs 13 residues.

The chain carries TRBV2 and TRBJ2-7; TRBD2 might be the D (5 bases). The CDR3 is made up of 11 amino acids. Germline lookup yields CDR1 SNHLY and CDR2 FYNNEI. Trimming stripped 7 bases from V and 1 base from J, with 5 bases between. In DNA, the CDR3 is TGTGCCAGCACGGGGTCCTACGAGCAGTACTTC. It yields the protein CASTGSYEQYF.

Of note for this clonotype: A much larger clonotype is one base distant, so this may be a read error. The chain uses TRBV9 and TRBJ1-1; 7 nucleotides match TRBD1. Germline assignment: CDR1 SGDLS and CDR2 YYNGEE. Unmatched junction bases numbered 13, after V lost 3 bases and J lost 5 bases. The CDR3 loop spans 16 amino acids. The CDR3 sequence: CASSGIDREERTEAFF. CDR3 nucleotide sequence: TGTGCCAGCAGCGGGATAGACAGGGAGGAGCGGACTGAAGCTTTCTTT.

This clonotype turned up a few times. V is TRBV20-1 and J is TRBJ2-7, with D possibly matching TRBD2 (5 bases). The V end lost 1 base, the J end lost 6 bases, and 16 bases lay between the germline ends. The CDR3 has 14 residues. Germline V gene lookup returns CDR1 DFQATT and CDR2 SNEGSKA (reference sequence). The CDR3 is CSARGTAGIPEQYF. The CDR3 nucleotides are TGCAGTGCTAGAGGGACGGCGGGTATCCCCGAGCAGTACTTC.